This TCR beta chain derives from a study of cytomegalovirus exposure and HLA in healthy donors. The CDR3 has 16 amino acids. Germline values: CDR1 SGHTA, CDR2 FQGNSA. V was trimmed by 5 bases and J by 3 bases, leaving 20 bases between them. PCR amplification relied on 60 Vbeta primers (plus 13 Jbeta primers). Data came from immunoSEQ multiplex PCR; TCRdb stores just in-frame clones and leaves some out. The repertoire holds roughly 120,000 clones, with 77% as singletons. Points on this clone: Its antigen is unidentified.

Findings of the study overall: Within a later analysis, the majority of CMV-associated TCR beta chains appeared HLA-restricted. Testing in vitro showed a few CMV-associated chains specific for CMV antigens. V- and J-gene trimming of TCR beta was linked (in a later analysis) to a missense DCLRE1C variant.

The rearrangement links TRBV7-2 to TRBJ2-7; D is possibly TRBD2 (5 bases). The receptor comes from a human donor in good health. Sample: PBMCs. The CDR3 region has the DNA TGTGCCAGCAGCCATGCTCAATACGGACTCGTCTACGAGCAGTACTTC. This translates into CASSHAQYGLVYEQYF.